Shown below are 32 T cell receptor beta chains from a single sample sequenced in a study of identifying expanded T cells in peripheral blood. Some clones are missing from TCRdb's copy, which holds only in-frame ones; the method was immunoSEQ multiplex PCR. The sample lists around 84,000 clones, approximately 90% occurring once. Sequenced material: blood. The receptors come from a person between 18 and 75 years old in good health.

The V and J genes are TRBV5-1 and TRBJ2-5, with 8 bases that match TRBD1. Trimming at V came to 6 bases and at J to 4 bases, leaving 8 bases not matched to a gene. The CDR3 contains 14 residues. Per germline, CDR1 SGHRS and CDR2 YFSETQ. The CDR3 loop reads CASTLQGGGETQYF. The CDR3 DNA reads TGCGCCAGCACCCTACAGGGGGGAGGAGAGACCCAGTACTTC.

The chain employs TRBV6-4 and TRBJ2-1, with 9 bases that match TRBD1. Germline CDR1 MRHNA, CDR2 SNTAGT. The CDR3 sequence is 15 residues long. V gave up 3 bases and J gave up 11 bases; unmatched junction bases: 11. CDR3 in amino acids: CASSEVGQGSWKQFF. The CDR3 nucleotides are TGTGCCAGCAGTGAGGTCGGACAGGGGAGCTGGAAGCAGTTCTTC.

V gene TRBV29-1 combines with J gene TRBJ2-3; 10 nucleotides agree with TRBD2. Germline V gene data show CDR1 as SQVTM and CDR2 as ANQGSEA. J gave up 1 base and V 3 bases, and 7 bases lay outside the gene matches. This CDR3 has 16 amino acids. CDR3: CSVEFPLAGGTDTQYF. In DNA, the CDR3 is TGCAGCGTTGAGTTTCCGCTAGCGGGAGGCACAGATACGCAGTATTTT.

This clone was observed once. CDR3 sequence (DNA): TGTGCCACCAGCAGCGGACAGCCCCAGAATCAGCCCCAGCATTTT. It yields the protein CATSSGQPQNQPQHF. The J gene is TRBJ1-5, the V gene TRBV15; TRBD1 is a possible D gene (6 bases). The ends were cut back, 3 bases at V and 4 bases at J, with 13 bases in the middle. CDR3 length equals 15 residues. Germline V lookup: CDR1 LNHNV, CDR2 YYDKDF (reference sequence).

The rearrangement uses TRBV11-2 and TRBJ1-2, with D perhaps TRBD1 (6 bases). V lost 5 bases, J lost 7 bases, and 23 bases lay in between. CDR3 length: 16 amino acids. Germline lookup yields CDR1 SGHAT and CDR2 FQNNGV. CDR3 sequence: CASSLIRGGRARGYTF. The CDR3 bases are TGTGCCAGCAGCCTAATCAGGGGCGGCAGGGCCCGTGGCTACACCTTC. Filled out from reference TRBV11-2 and TRBJ1-2, the complete variable domain reads EAGVAQSPRYKIIEKRQSVAFWCNPISGHATLYWYQQILGQGPKLLIQFQNNGVVDDSQLPKDRFSAERLKGVDSTLKIQPAKLEDSAVYLCASSLIRGGRARGYTFGSGTRLTVV.

V is TRBV5-1 and J is TRBJ2-3, with 9 nucleotides matching TRBD2. The germline CDR1 and CDR2 sequences are SGHRS and YFSETQ. CDR3 length equals 15 residues. The V segment lost 6 bases and the J segment 0 bases; nucleotides outside the gene matches: 5. CDR3 sequence reads: CASTMTSGSTDTQYF. The CDR3 DNA sequence: TGCGCCAGCACGATGACTAGCGGAAGCACAGATACGCAGTATTTT.

CDR3 amino acids: CASSVSGGATGELFF. The DNA for the CDR3 is TGTGCCAGCAGCGTGAGCGGGGGGGCAACCGGGGAGCTGTTTTTT. V usage is TRBV9 and J usage is TRBJ2-2; 10 bases line up with TRBD2. Germline V gene lookup returns CDR1 SGDLS and CDR2 YYNGEE. This CDR3 comprises 15 residues. The V gene end was trimmed by 2 bases and the J gene end by 5 bases; junction bases not matched to a gene: 3.

The CDR3 region is CASSLGGRGNTEAFF. As DNA, the CDR3 is TGTGCCAGCAGCTTGGGCGGCAGGGGGAACACTGAAGCTTTCTTT. This sequence joins TRBV5-4 and TRBJ1-1; the D gene is possibly TRBD1 (6 bases). The length of the CDR3 is 15 residues. Germline lookup yields CDR1 SGHNT and CDR2 YYREEE (reference sequence). Trimming shortened V by 0 bases and J by 1 base, and 10 bases separated the two germline ends.

This chain joins TRBV15 and TRBJ2-7; possible D gene TRBD2, 5 bases. The CDR3 extends over 18 amino acids. V dropped 3 bases and J dropped 0 bases, with 21 bases sitting between them. Germline loops: CDR1 LNHNV, CDR2 YYDKDF (reference sequence). DNA of the CDR3: TGTGCCACCAGCAGCCGCATAAGTGTTCGGGGAATCTCCTACGAGCAGTACTTC. Amino acids: CATSSRISVRGISYEQYF.

The chain is built from TRBV2 and TRBJ2-7; 9 nucleotides agree with TRBD1. J lost 3 bases, V lost 2 bases, and 8 bases had no gene match. CDR1 and CDR2 (germline): SNHLY, FYNNEI. This CDR3 is built from 16 residues. CDR3 DNA: TGTGCCAGCAGTGAACCCCACGGGACAGGGCTCTACGAGCAGTACTTC. It codes for CASSEPHGTGLYEQYF.

This clone showed up just once. The chain uses TRBV7-3 and TRBJ1-1, with D maybe TRBD1 (6 bases). With 3 bases removed from V and 5 bases from J, the gap between germline ends came to 13 bases. The CDR3 contains 14 residues. Germline values: CDR1 SGHTA, CDR2 FQGTGA. The CDR3 protein is CASSFQGPGTEAFF. CDR3 sequence (DNA): TGTGCCAGCAGCTTCCAGGGGCCTGGGACTGAAGCTTTCTTT. Full variable domain (missing parts from reference TRBV7-3 and TRBJ1-1): GAGVSQTPSNKVTEKGKYVELRCDPISGHTALYWYRQSLGQGPEFLIYFQGTGAADDSGLPNDRFFAVRPEGSVSTLKIQRTERGDSAVYLCASSFQGPGTEAFFGQGTRLTVV.

The chain joins TRBV2 to TRBJ2-7; maybe TRBD2 (7 bases). The germline V gene has CDR1 SNHLY and CDR2 FYNNEI. V gave up 8 bases and J gave up 7 bases, with 24 bases separating them. The CDR3 is 15 amino acids. The CDR3 region is CASGRGAGAPREQYF. In DNA form, the CDR3 reads TGTGCCAGCGGGAGGGGTGCGGGGGCCCCCCGGGAGCAGTACTTC.

This chain links TRBV2 with TRBJ1-1; D not certain. CDR1 is SNHLY, CDR2 FYNNEI, per germline. The CDR3 is 14 amino acids. Trimming removed 5 bases at V and 1 base at J, with 11 bases between. CDR3 amino acids: CASSPTPRNTEAFF. CDR3 DNA sequence: TGTGCCAGCAGTCCGACACCTAGGAACACTGAAGCTTTCTTT. The full variable domain, completed using reference TRBV2 and TRBJ1-1, is EPEVTQTPSHQVTQMGQEVILRCVPISNHLYFYWYRQILGQKVEFLVSFYNNEISEKSEIFDDQFSVERPDGSNFTLKIRSTKLEDSAMYFCASSPTPRNTEAFFGQGTRLTVV.

The chain employs TRBV6-1 and TRBJ2-1; the match to TRBD2 covers 12 bases. This CDR3 is built from 15 residues. V shed 2 bases, J shed 4 bases, and the junction held 0 bases outside the gene matches. Germline V gene data show CDR1 as MNHNS and CDR2 as SASEGT. As DNA, the CDR3 is TGTGCCAGCAGTGAACTAGCGGGGGGGTACAATGAGCAGTTCTTC. Translating it yields CASSELAGGYNEQFF.

This rearrangement joins TRBV7-3 to TRBJ2-7; 7 bases agree with TRBD1. Germline CDR1 reads SGHTA; CDR2 reads FQGTGA. Germline trimming cut 2 bases from V and 7 bases from J; bases unmatched to any gene: 11. This CDR3 has 15 residues. CDR3 region: CASSLQGVDLEEQYF. In DNA, the CDR3 is TGTGCCAGCAGCTTACAGGGGGTGGATTTAGAAGAGCAGTACTTC.

The rearrangement links TRBV19 to TRBJ1-2; D unresolved. From germline, CDR1 is LNHDA and CDR2 SQIVND (reference sequence). The CDR3 is made up of 17 amino acids. Trimming left V 0 bases short and J 0 bases short, with 14 bases between. CDR3 DNA sequence: TGTGCCAGTAGTATAGAAGGGCGGAGGAGGTCTAACTATGGCTACACCTTC. This encodes CASSIEGRRRSNYGYTF.

The chain employs TRBV19 and TRBJ2-2; D is perhaps TRBD2 (6 bases). Trimming took off 7 bases at V and 5 bases at J, with 17 bases between the two ends. The CDR3 has 15 residues. Germline V gene data show CDR1 as LNHDA and CDR2 as SQIVND (reference sequence). Here the CDR3 reads CASTAFDRGTGELFF. CDR3 nucleotide sequence: TGTGCCAGTACCGCATTCGATCGGGGGACCGGGGAGCTGTTTTTT.

This sequence joins TRBV10-3 and TRBJ2-7; 8 nucleotides line up with TRBD2. Germline loops: CDR1 ENHRY, CDR2 SYGVKD. V was pared by 4 bases and J by 6 bases, with 8 bases of the junction left unmatched. The CDR3 consists of 14 residues. In DNA form, the CDR3 reads TGTGCCATCAGTGGTTCGGGACTAGAAGGCGAGCAGTACTTC. This sequence encodes CAISGSGLEGEQYF.

This sequence joins TRBV5-1 and TRBJ1-1, with 7 bases aligning to TRBD1. This CDR3 spans 13 amino acids. Germline CDR1 reads SGHRS; CDR2 reads YFSETQ. V was pared by 5 bases and J by 4 bases, with 5 bases of the junction left unmatched. The DNA of the CDR3 is TGCGCCAGCAGGCACGGGACAGCCACTGAAGCTTTCTTT. Protein sequence: CASRHGTATEAFF.

The rearrangement links TRBV15 to TRBJ2-5; TRBD1 is a possible D gene (6 bases). The CDR3 is made up of 15 amino acids. The V and J ends lost 2 bases and 1 base respectively, with 11 bases between them. Germline V gene data show CDR1 as LNHNV and CDR2 as YYDKDF (reference sequence). The CDR3 coding sequence is TGTGCCACCAGCAGACAAGGACAGCGCCAAGAGACCCAGTACTTC. Amino acids: CATSRQGQRQETQYF.

This chain uses TRBV9 with TRBJ1-4; D ambiguous. Germline loops: CDR1 SGDLS, CDR2 YYNGEE. The CDR3 loop spans 14 amino acids. V was pared by 0 bases and J by 8 bases, with 11 bases between. The CDR3 spells CASSVAPNPEKLFF. The DNA for the CDR3 is TGTGCCAGCAGCGTAGCTCCCAATCCCGAAAAACTGTTTTTT.

This chain joins TRBV27 and TRBJ2-4, with 11 bases identical to TRBD2. Trimming removed 6 bases from V and 1 base from J; junction bases left unmatched: 5. Germline V gene data show CDR1 as MNHEY and CDR2 as SMNVEV (reference sequence). This CDR3 has 16 amino acids. As DNA, the CDR3 is TGTGCCAGCAGCTCCTCTAGCGGGGGGGCCAAAAACATTCAGTACTTC. This sequence encodes CASSSSSGGAKNIQYF.

CDR3 loop: CASSYRRDRANEQYF. The CDR3 DNA is TGTGCCAGCAGCTACCGCCGGGACAGGGCCAACGAGCAGTACTTC. This chain connects TRBV7-6 to TRBJ2-7, with 9 nucleotides matching TRBD1. V trimming: 4 bases; J trimming: 5 bases; junction bases outside the gene matches: 9. The CDR3 sequence is 15 residues long. From germline, CDR1 is SGHVS and CDR2 FNYEAQ.

In DNA, the CDR3 is TGTGCCAGCTCCCGGGACAGTCGAACTGAAGCTTTCTTT. Translated, it gives CASSRDSRTEAFF. The rearrangement uses TRBV27 and TRBJ1-1; 7 bases are shared with TRBD1. The V segment lost 8 bases and the J segment 5 bases; nucleotides outside the gene matches: 8. Germline V gene lookup returns CDR1 MNHEY and CDR2 SMNVEV (reference sequence). CDR3 length equals 13 residues.

V and J are TRBV7-3 and TRBJ2-1; TRBD2 aligns across 10 bases. The CDR3 is made up of 15 amino acids. The germline gives CDR1 SGHTA, CDR2 FQGTGA. V lost 3 bases to trimming and J lost 3 bases; unmatched junction nucleotides: 2. The CDR3 nucleotides read TGTGCCAGCAGCTTCGCTAGCGGGAGCTACAATGAGCAGTTCTTC. Translated: CASSFASGSYNEQFF. Full variable domain (missing parts from reference TRBV7-3 and TRBJ2-1): GAGVSQTPSNKVTEKGKYVELRCDPISGHTALYWYRQSLGQGPEFLIYFQGTGAADDSGLPNDRFFAVRPEGSVSTLKIQRTERGDSAVYLCASSFASGSYNEQFFGPGTRLTVL.

This clone was picked up one time. J is TRBJ2-7 and V is TRBV7-9; D possibly corresponds to TRBD2 (5 bases). Germline values: CDR1 SEHNR, CDR2 FQNEAQ (reference sequence). V was trimmed by 1 base and J by 3 bases, leaving 16 bases between them. The CDR3 has 16 residues. The DNA for the CDR3 is TGTGCCAGCAGCTTAGAGGGAGCCGGCCCAATCTACGAGCAGTACTTC. It codes for CASSLEGAGPIYEQYF.

The chain uses TRBV7-8 and TRBJ2-6; no reliable D call. CDR1 and CDR2 (germline): SGHVS, FQNEAQ. This CDR3 is 13 amino acids long. The V gene lost 5 bases and the J gene lost 2 bases, with 4 bases spanning the gap. For the CDR3, the DNA is TGTGCCAGCAGCCTCGCTGGGGCCAACGTCCTGACTTTC. As protein: CASSLAGANVLTF.

The chain has TRBV13 and TRBJ2-7; TRBD2 matches 10 bases. Germline CDR1 reads PRHDT; CDR2 reads FYEKMQ (reference sequence). Germline trimming cut 6 bases from V and 5 bases from J; bases unmatched to any gene: 4. This CDR3 comprises 13 residues. CDR3 sequence (DNA): TGTGCCAGCAGGGCTAGCGGGAGCCACGAGCAGTACTTC. As protein: CASRASGSHEQYF. Complete variable domain (other parts from reference TRBV13 and TRBJ2-7): AAGVIQSPRHLIKEKRETATLKCYPIPRHDTVYWYQQGPGQDPQFLISFYEKMQSDKGSIPDRFSAQQFSDYHSELNMSSLELGDSALYFCASRASGSHEQYFGPGTRLTVT.

The CDR3 sequence is CASSLHRGSTNEKLFF. In DNA form, the CDR3 reads TGTGCCAGCTCACTACACAGGGGGTCAACTAATGAAAAACTGTTTTTT. This chain joins TRBV18 and TRBJ1-4; 8 bases are shared with TRBD1. Per germline, CDR1 KGHSH and CDR2 LQKENI. Unmatched junction bases numbered 4, after V lost 4 bases and J lost 0 bases. The CDR3 runs to 16 residues.

The CDR3 loop is CASSFLNTEAFF. CDR3 nucleotides: TGTGCCAGCAGTTTCTTAAACACTGAAGCTTTCTTT. V is TRBV6-6 and J is TRBJ1-1, with unresolved D. CDR3 length: 12 amino acids. The ends were cut back, 4 bases at V and 2 bases at J, with 5 bases in the middle. The germline V gene has CDR1 MNHNY and CDR2 SVGAGI (reference sequence).

The chain carries TRBV18 and TRBJ1-3; tentative D call: TRBD1 (5 bases). CDR3 length: 15 residues. V lost 3 bases and J 0 bases, leaving 9 bases between the germline ends. CDR1 and CDR2 from the germline V gene are KGHSH and LQKENI. The CDR3 nucleotides read TGTGCCAGCTCACCGTTTGGGACCTCTGGAAACACCATATATTTT. Its translation: CASSPFGTSGNTIYF.

This sequence joins TRBV7-8 and TRBJ2-1; TRBD1 might be the D (5 bases). The CDR3 is 17 amino acids. Trimming removed 2 bases at V and 0 bases at J, with 14 bases between. The germline gives CDR1 SGHVS, CDR2 FQNEAQ. The CDR3 nucleotides read TGTGCCAGCAGCTTAAGGCCTGGGGCCGGCTCCTACAATGAGCAGTTCTTC. Translated, it gives CASSLRPGAGSYNEQFF. Combining the CDR3 with reference TRBV7-8 and TRBJ2-1 gives the whole variable domain GAGVSQSPRYKVAKRGQDVALRCDPISGHVSLFWYQQALGQGPEFLTYFQNEAQLDKSGLPSDRFFAERPEGSVSTLKIQRTQQEDSAVYLCASSLRPGAGSYNEQFFGPGTRLTVL.